This TCR beta chain was profiled in a study of T cell changes during pregnancy in multiple sclerosis. The CDR3 totals 16 residues. Per the germline V gene, CDR1 is MDHEN and CDR2 is SYDVKM. V gave up 1 base and J gave up 5 bases, with 15 bases separating them. Clones were sequenced by immunoSEQ multiplex PCR, and TCRdb holds only the in-frame ones, with some missing. The sample holds around 66,000 clones; 90% to 95% are singletons and the top ten take approximately 2%. This receptor was taken from a female donor in good health, enrolled as a control in a pregnancy study. The rearrangement links TRBV28 to TRBJ2-1; perhaps TRBD2 as D (6 bases). Sample: peripheral blood, taken in the third trimester of pregnancy. The CDR3 protein is CASSLSGGNIHNEQFF. CDR3 coding DNA: TGTGCCAGCAGTTTATCGGGCGGGAATATCCACAATGAGCAGTTCTTC.